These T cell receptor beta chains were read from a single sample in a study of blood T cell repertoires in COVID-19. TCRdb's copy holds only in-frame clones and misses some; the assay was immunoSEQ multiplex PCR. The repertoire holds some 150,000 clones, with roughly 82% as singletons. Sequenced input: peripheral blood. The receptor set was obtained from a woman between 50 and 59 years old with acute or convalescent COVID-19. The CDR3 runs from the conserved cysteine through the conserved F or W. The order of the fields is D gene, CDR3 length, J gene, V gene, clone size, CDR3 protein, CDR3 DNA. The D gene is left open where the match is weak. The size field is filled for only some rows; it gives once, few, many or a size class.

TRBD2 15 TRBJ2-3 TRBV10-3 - CAIRPSSGGGDTQYF TGTGCCATCAGGCCCTCTAGCGGGGGCGGGGATACGCAGTATTTT
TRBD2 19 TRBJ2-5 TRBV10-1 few CASKDRLLTSGGYQETQYF TGCGCCAGCAAGGACAGGCTTTTGACTAGCGGGGGGTACCAAGAGACCCAGTACTTC
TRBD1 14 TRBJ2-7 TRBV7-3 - CASSRGQGGYEQYF TGTGCCAGCAGCCGCGGACAGGGAGGCTACGAGCAGTACTTC
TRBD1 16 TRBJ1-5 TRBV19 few CASTRQGAYSNQPQHF TGTGCCAGTACCCGACAGGGGGCTTATAGCAATCAGCCCCAGCATTTT
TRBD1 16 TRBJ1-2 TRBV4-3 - CASSQAPLDRGQGYTF TGCGCCAGCAGCCAAGCACCGCTGGACAGGGGGCAAGGCTACACCTTC
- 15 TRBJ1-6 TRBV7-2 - CASSLEQGRDSPLHF TGTGCCAGCAGCTTAGAACAAGGGAGGGACTCACCCCTCCACTTT
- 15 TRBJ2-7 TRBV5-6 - CASSSPGLASYEQYF TGTGCCAGCAGTTCACCGGGACTGGCCTCCTACGAGCAGTACTTC
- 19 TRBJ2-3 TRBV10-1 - CASSESMGFFEGATDTQYF TGCGCCAGCAGTGAGTCGATGGGCTTTTTTGAGGGTGCCACAGATACGCAGTATTTT
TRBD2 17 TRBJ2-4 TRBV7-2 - CASSLENSGRTKNIQYF TGTGCCAGCAGCTTGGAAAATAGCGGGAGGACCAAAAACATTCAGTACTTC
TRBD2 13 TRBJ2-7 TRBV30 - CAAKREVTYEQYF TGTGCCGCAAAGCGGGAGGTTACCTACGAGCAGTACTTC
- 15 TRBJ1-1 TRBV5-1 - CASSLSGEQGTEAFF TGCGCCAGCAGCTTGTCAGGGGAACAAGGCACTGAAGCTTTCTTT
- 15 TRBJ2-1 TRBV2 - CASSEALARYNEQFF TGTGCCAGCAGTGAAGCGCTAGCGAGGTACAATGAGCAGTTCTTC
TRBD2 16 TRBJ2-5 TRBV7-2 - CASSLGLAGNQETQYF TGTGCCAGCAGCTTGGGACTAGCGGGGAACCAAGAGACCCAGTACTTC
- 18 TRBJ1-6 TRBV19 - CASSIDGPATGYNSPLHF TGTGCCAGTAGTATAGATGGACCGGCGACAGGCTATAATTCACCCCTCCACTTT
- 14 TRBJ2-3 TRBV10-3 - CAISEVQSTDTQYF TGTGCCATCAGTGAAGTACAGAGCACAGATACGCAGTATTTT
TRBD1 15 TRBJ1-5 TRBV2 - CASTGQYSGNQPQHF TGTGCCAGCACGGGACAGTATAGTGGGAATCAGCCCCAGCATTTT
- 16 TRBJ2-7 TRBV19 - CASSIGSSLGIYEQYF TGTGCCAGTAGTATAGGGTCCAGCCTAGGAATCTACGAGCAGTACTTC
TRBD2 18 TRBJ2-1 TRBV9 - CASSVVGALASGRNEQFF TGTGCCAGCAGCGTAGTTGGAGCTCTGGCTAGCGGGAGAAATGAGCAGTTCTTC
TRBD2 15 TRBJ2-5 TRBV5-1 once CASSIGTSGGETQYF TGCGCCAGCAGCATCGGGACTAGCGGGGGGGAGACCCAGTACTTC
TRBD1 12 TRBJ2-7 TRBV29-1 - CSAGQETYEQYF TGCAGTGCTGGACAGGAAACCTACGAGCAGTACTTC
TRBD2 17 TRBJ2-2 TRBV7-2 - CASSMGLAGKNTGELFF TGTGCCAGCAGCATGGGACTAGCGGGGAAAAACACCGGGGAGCTGTTTTTT
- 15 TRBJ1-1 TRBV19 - CASSIVGRTNTEAFF TGTGCCAGTAGTATAGTTGGCAGAACGAACACTGAAGCTTTCTTT
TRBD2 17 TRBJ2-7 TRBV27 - CASSFRTSGTRSYEQYF TGTGCCAGCAGTTTCCGGACTAGCGGGACCCGCTCCTACGAGCAGTACTTC
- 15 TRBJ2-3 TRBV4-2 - CASSPQGQSTDTQYF TGTGCCAGCAGCCCTCAAGGACAGAGCACAGATACGCAGTATTTT
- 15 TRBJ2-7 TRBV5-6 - CASSFQARATYEQYF TGTGCCAGCAGCTTTCAAGCGAGAGCTACCTACGAGCAGTACTTC
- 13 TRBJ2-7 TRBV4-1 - CASSQDGFYEQYF TGCGCCAGCAGCCAAGATGGCTTCTACGAGCAGTACTTC
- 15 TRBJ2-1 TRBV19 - CASSPGEGGRNEQFF TGTGCCAGTAGCCCCGGGGAAGGGGGAAGGAATGAGCAGTTCTTC
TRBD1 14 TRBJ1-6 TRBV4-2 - CASSQSGGGSPLHF TGTGCCAGCAGCCAAAGTGGAGGGGGCTCACCCCTCCACTTT
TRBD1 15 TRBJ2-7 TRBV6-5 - CASSWEPGQSYEQYF TGTGCCAGCAGTTGGGAACCGGGACAGTCCTACGAGCAGTACTTC
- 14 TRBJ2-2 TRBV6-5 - CASSSGSYTGELFF TGTGCCAGCAGTTCCGGGTCCTACACCGGGGAGCTGTTTTTT
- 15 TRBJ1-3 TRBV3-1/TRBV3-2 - CASSLGPDSGNTIYF TGTGCCAGCAGCCTGGGGCCTGACTCTGGAAACACCATATATTTT
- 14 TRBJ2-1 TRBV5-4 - CASSPPASPNEQFF TGTGCCAGCAGCCCCCCAGCTAGTCCCAATGAGCAGTTCTTC
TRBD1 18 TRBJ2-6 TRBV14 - CASSQVTGAFSGANVLTF TGTGCCAGCAGCCAAGTGACAGGGGCCTTTTCTGGGGCCAACGTCCTGACTTTC
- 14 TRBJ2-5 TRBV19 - CASSSNRLQETQYF TGTGCCAGTAGTAGCAACAGGTTACAAGAGACCCAGTACTTC
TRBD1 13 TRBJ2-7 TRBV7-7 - CASSSATGYEQYF TGTGCCAGCAGCTCCGCGACAGGGTACGAGCAGTACTTC
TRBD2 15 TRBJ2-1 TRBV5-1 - CASSPSGGPYNEQFF TGCGCCAGCAGCCCCTCGGGGGGGCCCTACAATGAGCAGTTCTTC
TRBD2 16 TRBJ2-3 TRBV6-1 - CASSELLAGVTDTQYF TGTGCCAGCAGTGAATTACTAGCGGGAGTCACAGATACGCAGTATTTT
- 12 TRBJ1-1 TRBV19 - CASSVGGAEAFF TGTGCCAGTAGTGTCGGGGGAGCTGAAGCTTTCTTT